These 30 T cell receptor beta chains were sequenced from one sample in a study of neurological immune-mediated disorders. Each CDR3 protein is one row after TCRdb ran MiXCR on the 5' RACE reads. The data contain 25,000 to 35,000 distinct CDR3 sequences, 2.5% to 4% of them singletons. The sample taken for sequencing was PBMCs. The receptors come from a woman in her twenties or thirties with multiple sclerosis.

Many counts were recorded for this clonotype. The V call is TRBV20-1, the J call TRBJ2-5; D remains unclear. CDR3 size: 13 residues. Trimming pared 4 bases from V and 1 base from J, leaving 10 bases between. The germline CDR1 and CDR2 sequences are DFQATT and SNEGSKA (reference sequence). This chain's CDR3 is CSATSDSQETQYF. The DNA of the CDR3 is TGCAGTGCTACTTCAGATAGCCAAGAGACCCAGTACTTC.

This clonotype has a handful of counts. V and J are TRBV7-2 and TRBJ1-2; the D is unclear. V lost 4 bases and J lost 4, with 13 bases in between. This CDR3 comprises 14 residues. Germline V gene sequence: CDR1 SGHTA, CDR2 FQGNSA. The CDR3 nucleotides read TGTGCCAGCAGCTCCGTCGAAAGTCCCTATGGCTACACCTTC. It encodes CASSSVESPYGYTF.

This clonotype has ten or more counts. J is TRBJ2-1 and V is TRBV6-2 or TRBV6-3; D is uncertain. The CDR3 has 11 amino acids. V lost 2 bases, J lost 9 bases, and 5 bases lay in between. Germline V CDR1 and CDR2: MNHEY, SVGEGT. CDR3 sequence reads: CASSYPGEQFF. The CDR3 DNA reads TGTGCCAGCAGTTACCCGGGTGAGCAGTTCTTC.

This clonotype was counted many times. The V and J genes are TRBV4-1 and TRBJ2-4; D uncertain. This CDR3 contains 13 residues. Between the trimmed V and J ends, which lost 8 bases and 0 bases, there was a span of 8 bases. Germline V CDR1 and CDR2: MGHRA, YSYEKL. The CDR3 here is CASAMEAKNIQYF. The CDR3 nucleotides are TGCGCCAGCGCGATGGAAGCCAAAAACATTCAGTACTTC.

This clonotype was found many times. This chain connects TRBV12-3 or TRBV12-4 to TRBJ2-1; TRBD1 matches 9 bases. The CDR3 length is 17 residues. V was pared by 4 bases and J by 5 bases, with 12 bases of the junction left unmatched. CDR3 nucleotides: TGTGCCAGCAGTTCCCCGGCCGGGACAGGGTTCAACAATGAGCAGTTCTTC. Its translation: CASSSPAGTGFNNEQFF.

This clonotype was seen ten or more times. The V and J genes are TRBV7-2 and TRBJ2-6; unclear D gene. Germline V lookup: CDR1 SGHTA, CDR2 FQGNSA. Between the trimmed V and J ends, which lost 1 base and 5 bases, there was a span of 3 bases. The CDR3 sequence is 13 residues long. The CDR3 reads CASSLGRANVLTF. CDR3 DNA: TGTGCCAGCAGCTTAGGCAGGGCCAACGTCCTGACTTTC.

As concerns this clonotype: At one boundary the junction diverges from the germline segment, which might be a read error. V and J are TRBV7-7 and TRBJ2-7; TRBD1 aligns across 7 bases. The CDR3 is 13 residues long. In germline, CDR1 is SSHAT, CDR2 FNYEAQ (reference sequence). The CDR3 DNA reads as TGTGCTAGCAGTCGACAACAGGGGTACGAGCAGTACTTC. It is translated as CASSRQQGYEQYF.

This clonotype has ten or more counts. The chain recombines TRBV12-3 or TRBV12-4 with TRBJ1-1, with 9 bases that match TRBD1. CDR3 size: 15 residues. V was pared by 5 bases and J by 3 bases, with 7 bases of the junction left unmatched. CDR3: CASSPGTGRDTEAFF. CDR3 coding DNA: TGTGCCAGCAGTCCGGGGACAGGGAGGGACACTGAAGCTTTCTTT.

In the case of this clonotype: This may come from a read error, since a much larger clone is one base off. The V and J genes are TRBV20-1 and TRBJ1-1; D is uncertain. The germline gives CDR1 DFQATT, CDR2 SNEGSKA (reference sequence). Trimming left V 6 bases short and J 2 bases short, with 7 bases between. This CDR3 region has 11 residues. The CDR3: CSAKSNTEAFF. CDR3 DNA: TGCAGTGCCAAATCAAACACTGAAGCTTTCTTT.

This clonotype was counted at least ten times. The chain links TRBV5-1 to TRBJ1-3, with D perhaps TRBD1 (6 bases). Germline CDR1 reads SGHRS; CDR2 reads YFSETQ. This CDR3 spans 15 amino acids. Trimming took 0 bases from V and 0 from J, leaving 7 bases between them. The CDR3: CASSLGDNSGNTIYF. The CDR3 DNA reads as TGCGCCAGCAGCTTGGGGGACAACTCTGGAAACACCATATATTTT.

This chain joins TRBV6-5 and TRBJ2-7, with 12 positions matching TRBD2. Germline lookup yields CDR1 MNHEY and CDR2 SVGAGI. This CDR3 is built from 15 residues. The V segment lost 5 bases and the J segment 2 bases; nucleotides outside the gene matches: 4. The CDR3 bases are TGTGCCAGCAGTCCCCGACTAGCGGGAGCCTACGAGCAGTACTTC. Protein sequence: CASSPRLAGAYEQYF.

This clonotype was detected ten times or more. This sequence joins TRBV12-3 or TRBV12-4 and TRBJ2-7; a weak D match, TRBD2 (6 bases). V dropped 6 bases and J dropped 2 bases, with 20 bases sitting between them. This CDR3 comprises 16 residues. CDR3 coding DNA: TGTGCCAGCAGCCCAAGGAGGGTGACACAACCCTACGAGCAGTACTTC. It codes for CASSPRRVTQPYEQYF.

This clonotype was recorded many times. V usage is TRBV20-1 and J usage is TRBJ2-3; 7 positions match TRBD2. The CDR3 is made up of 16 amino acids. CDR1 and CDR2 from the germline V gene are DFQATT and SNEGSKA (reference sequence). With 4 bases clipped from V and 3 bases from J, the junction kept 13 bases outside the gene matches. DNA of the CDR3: TGCAGTGCTATAAAGCGTTCTAGCGGACTAACAGATACGCAGTATTTT. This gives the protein CSAIKRSSGLTDTQYF.

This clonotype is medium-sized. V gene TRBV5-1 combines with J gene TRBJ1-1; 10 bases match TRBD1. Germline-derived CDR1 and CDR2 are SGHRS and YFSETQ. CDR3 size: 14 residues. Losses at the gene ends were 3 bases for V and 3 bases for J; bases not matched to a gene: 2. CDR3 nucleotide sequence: TGCGCCAGCAGCTGGGACAGGGGCGACACTGAAGCTTTCTTT. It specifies CASSWDRGDTEAFF. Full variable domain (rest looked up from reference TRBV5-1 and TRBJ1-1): KAGVTQTPRYLIKTRGQQVTLSCSPISGHRSVSWYQQTPGQGLQFLFEYFSETQRNKGNFPGRFSGRQFSNSRSEMNVSTLELGDSALYLCASSWDRGDTEAFFGQGTRLTVV.

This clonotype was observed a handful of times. In nucleotides, the CDR3 is TGTGCCAGCAGTCCACGGGGCGGCCCGAGGCCAGATACGCAGTATTTT. Its translation: CASSPRGGPRPDTQYF. V is TRBV27 and J is TRBJ2-3; D tentatively fits TRBD1 or TRBD2 (5 bases each). The CDR3 covers 16 residues. V was clipped by 5 bases and J by 4 bases, with 19 bases between them. Germline assignment: CDR1 MNHEY and CDR2 SMNVEV (reference sequence).

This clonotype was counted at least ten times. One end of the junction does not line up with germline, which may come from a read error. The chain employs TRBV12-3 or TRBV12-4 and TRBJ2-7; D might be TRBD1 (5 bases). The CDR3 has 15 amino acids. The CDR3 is CASSLFGAVSSEQYF. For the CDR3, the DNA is TGTGCCAGCAGCTTATTTGGGGCCGTCTCCTCCGAGCAGTACTTC.

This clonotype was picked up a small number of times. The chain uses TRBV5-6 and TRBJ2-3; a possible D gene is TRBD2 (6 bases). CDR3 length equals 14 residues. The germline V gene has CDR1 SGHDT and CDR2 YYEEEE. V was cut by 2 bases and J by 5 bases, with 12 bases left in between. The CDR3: CASSFAGTGDTQYF. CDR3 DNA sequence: TGTGCCAGCAGCTTCGCGGGAACCGGAGATACGCAGTATTTT.

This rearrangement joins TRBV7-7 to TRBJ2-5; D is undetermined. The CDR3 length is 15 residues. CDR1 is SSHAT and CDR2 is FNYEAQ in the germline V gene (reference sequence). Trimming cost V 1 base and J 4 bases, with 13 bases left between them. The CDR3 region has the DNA TGTGCCAGCAGCTTAGGGGGAAAGATCGGAGAGACCCAGTACTTC. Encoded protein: CASSLGGKIGETQYF.

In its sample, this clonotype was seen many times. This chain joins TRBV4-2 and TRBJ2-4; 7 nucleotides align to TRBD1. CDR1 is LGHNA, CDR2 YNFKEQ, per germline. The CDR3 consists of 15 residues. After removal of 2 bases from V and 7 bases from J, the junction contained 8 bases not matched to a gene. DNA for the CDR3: TGTGCCAGCAGCCAACCGGACAGGCGCGGCAACATTCAGTACTTC. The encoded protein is CASSQPDRRGNIQYF.

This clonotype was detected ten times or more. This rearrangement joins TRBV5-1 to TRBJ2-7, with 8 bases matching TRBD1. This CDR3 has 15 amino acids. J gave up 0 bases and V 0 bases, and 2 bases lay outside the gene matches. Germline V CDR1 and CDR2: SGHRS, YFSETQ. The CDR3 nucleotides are TGCGCCAGCAGCTTGGACAGGGGGACCTCCTACGAGCAGTACTTC. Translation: CASSLDRGTSYEQYF.

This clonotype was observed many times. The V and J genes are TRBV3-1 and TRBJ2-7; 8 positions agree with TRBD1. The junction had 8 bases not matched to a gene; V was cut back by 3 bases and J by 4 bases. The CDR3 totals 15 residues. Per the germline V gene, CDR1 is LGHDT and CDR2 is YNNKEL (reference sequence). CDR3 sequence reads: CASSHSPGGLYEQYF. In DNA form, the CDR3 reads TGTGCCAGCAGCCATAGTCCAGGGGGCCTGTACGAGCAGTACTTC.

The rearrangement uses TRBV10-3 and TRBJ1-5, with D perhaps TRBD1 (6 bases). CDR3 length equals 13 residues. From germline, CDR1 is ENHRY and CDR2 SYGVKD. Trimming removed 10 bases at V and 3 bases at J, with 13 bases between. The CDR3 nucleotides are TGTGCCAGTCAACAGGGTTTCAATCAGCCCCAGCATTTT. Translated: CASQQGFNQPQHF.

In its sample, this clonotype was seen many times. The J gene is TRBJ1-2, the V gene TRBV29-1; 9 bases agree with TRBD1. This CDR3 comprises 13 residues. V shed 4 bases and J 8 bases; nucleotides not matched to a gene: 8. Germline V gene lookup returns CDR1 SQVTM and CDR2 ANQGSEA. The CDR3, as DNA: TGCAGCGTTGGGGGACAGGGCATTGGAGGCTACACCTTC. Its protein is CSVGGQGIGGYTF.

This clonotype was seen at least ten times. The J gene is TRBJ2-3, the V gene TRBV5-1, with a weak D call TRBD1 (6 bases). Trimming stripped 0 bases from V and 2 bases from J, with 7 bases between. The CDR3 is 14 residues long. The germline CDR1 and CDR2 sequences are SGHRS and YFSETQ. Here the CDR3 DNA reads TGCGCCAGCAGCTTGGTGGGGGCCACAGATACGCAGTATTTT. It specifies CASSLVGATDTQYF.

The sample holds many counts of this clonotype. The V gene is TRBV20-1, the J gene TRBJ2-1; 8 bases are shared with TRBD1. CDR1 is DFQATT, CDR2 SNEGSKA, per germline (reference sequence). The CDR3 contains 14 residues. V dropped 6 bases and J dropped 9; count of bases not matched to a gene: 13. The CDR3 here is CSAAAGGRGSEQFF. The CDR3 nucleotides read TGCAGTGCCGCAGCAGGGGGCAGGGGTAGTGAGCAGTTCTTC.

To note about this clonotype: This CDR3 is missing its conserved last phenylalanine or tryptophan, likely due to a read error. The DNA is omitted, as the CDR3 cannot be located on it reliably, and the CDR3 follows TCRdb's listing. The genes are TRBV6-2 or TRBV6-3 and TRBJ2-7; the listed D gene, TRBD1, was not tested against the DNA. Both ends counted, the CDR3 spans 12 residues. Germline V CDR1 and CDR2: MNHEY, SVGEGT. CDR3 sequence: CASSWTSYEQYN.

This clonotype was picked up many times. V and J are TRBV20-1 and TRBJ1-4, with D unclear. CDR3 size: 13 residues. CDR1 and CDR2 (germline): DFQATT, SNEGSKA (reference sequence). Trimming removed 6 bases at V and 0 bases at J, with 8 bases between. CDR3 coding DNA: TGCAGTGCCCGGGAAGCAACTAATGAAAAACTGTTTTTT. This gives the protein CSAREATNEKLFF.

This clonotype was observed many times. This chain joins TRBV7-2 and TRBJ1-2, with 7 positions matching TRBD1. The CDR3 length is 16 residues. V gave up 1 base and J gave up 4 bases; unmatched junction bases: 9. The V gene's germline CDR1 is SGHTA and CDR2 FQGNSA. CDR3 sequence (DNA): TGTGCCAGCAGCTTAGGAGGACAGGAATATTCCTATGGCTACACCTTC. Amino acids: CASSLGGQEYSYGYTF.

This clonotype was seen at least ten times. DNA of the CDR3: TGCGCCAGCAGCTTGGCCCTCGGACAGGGGGCCTACAATGAGCAGTTCTTC. Its protein is CASSLALGQGAYNEQFF. The chain combines TRBV5-1 with TRBJ2-1; 10 bases line up with TRBD1. The germline CDR1 and CDR2 sequences are SGHRS and YFSETQ. Trimming at V came to 0 bases and at J to 2 bases, leaving 5 bases not matched to a gene. The CDR3 has 17 amino acids. Full variable domain (remainder filled in from reference TRBV5-1 and TRBJ2-1): KAGVTQTPRYLIKTRGQQVTLSCSPISGHRSVSWYQQTPGQGLQFLFEYFSETQRNKGNFPGRFSGRQFSNSRSEMNVSTLELGDSALYLCASSLALGQGAYNEQFFGPGTRLTVL.

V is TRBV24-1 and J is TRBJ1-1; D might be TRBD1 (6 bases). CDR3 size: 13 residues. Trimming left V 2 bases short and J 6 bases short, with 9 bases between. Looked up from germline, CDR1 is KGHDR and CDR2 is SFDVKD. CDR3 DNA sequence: TGTGCCACCAGTGATTCAAAGGGGGCTGAAGCTTTCTTT. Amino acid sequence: CATSDSKGAEAFF.